The clone carrying this TCR beta chain was seen ten or more times. Its cognate antigen is unknown. Amplified TCR beta CDR3 regions derived from RNA transcripts. First-round RT-PCR of the TCR CDR3 relied on the HTBI primer set. A single record per CDR3 protein comes from TCRdb applying MiXCR to the multiplex PCR reads. Of more than 300,000 distinct CDR3 sequences in the sample, more than 11% were seen once. The data were obtained in a study of T cells in Graves' hyperthyroidism and ophthalmopathy. General study findings and limits: A model of 13 V-J features distinguished ophthalmopathy from stable hyperthyroidism. Among thyroid clonotypes expanded above 0.001, most also appeared in blood. The model predicted ophthalmopathy a median roughly 6.5 months before onset.

The ends lost 0 bases at V and 6 bases at J; junction bases unmatched: 3. Germline V gives CDR1 SNHLY, CDR2 FYNNEI. CDR3 size: 15 residues. Sequencing used blood. V gene TRBV2 combines with J gene TRBJ2-1, with TRBD2 matching 9 bases. The sequence came from a woman in her 30s with Graves' hyperthyroidism. The CDR3 DNA reads as TGTGCCAGCAGTGAAGCGGGACTAGCCTCCAATGAGCAGTTCTTC. Translated: CASSEAGLASNEQFF.